The TCR beta chain described here comes from a study of T cells expressing NK-cell markers. Regarding the study as a whole: Dominant NKG2C+ clonotype frequencies of 1.0-7.0% of CD8+ T cells were measured in a handful of donors.

Germline assignment: CDR1 DFQATT and CDR2 SNEGSKA (reference sequence). This CDR3 has 14 amino acids. On this clonotype: Its target is unknown.

TCRdb re-called the 5' RACE reads, yielding one record per CDR3 amino acid sequence without DNA. The sample's table shows almost 450,000 distinct CDR3 sequences. The receptor comes from a woman between 18 and 69 years old in good health. Material for sequencing was blood T cells: a sorted CD56 or NKG2C T cell subset, CD4+ or CD8+ T cells, or bulk PBMC T cells (not recorded which). V gene TRBV20-1 combines with J gene TRBJ2-1; no DNA is available, so the TRBD2 call from TCRdb remains unchecked. The CDR3 sequence: CSAATSGSYNEQFF.